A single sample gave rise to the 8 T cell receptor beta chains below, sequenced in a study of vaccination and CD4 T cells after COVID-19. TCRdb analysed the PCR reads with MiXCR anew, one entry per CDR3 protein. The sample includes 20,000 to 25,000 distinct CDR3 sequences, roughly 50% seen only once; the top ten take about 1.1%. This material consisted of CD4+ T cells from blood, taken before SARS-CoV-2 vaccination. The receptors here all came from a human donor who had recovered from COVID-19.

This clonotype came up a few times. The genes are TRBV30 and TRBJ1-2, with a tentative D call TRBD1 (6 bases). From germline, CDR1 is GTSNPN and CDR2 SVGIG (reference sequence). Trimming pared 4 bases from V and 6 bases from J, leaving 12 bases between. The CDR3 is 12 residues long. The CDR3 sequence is CAWTGDRNGYTF. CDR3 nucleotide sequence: TGTGCCTGGACAGGGGATCGGAATGGCTACACCTTC.

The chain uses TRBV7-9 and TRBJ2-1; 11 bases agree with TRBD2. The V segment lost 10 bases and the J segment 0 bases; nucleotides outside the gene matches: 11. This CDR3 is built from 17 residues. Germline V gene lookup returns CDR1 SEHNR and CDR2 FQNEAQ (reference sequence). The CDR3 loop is CAIGTSGSLASYNEQFF. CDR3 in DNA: TGTGCCATCGGGACTAGCGGTAGTTTAGCCTCCTACAATGAGCAGTTCTTC.

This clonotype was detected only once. The CDR3 loop is CASSFRRRPPLHF. The CDR3 coding sequence is TGTGCCAGCAGTTTTCGACGCCGGCCACCCCTCCACTTT. The chain couples TRBV12-3 or TRBV12-4 to TRBJ1-6; unclear D gene. The CDR3 is made up of 13 amino acids. Trimming took 3 bases from V and 11 from J, leaving 11 bases between them.

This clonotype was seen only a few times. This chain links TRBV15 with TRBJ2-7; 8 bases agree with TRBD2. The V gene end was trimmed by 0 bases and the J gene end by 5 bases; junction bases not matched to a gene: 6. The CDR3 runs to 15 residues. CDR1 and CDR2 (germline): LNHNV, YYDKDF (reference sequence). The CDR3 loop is CATSRDGLAYDEQYF. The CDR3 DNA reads TGTGCCACCAGCAGAGATGGACTAGCTTACGACGAGCAGTACTTC.

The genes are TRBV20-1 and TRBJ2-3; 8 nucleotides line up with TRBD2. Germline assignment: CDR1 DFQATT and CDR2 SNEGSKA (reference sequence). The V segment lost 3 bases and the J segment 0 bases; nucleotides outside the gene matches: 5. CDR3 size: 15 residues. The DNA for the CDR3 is TGCAGTGCTAGGTTAGCTAGCGGGAGCACAGATACGCAGTATTTT. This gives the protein CSARLASGSTDTQYF.

Here the CDR3 DNA reads TGCGCCAGCACATTCTGGGGAGAGGAGACCCAGTACTTC. This translates into CASTFWGEETQYF. The chain employs TRBV5-1 and TRBJ2-5; D is perhaps TRBD2 (5 bases). V was pared by 6 bases and J by 5 bases, with 14 bases between. CDR3 length: 13 residues. Germline CDR1 is SGHRS and CDR2 is YFSETQ.

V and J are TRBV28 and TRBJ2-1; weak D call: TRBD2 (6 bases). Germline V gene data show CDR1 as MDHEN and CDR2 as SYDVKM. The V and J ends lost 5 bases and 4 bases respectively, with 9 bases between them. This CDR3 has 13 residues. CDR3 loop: CASSRDSYNEQFF. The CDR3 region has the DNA TGTGCCAGCAGTAGGGACTCTTACAATGAGCAGTTCTTC.

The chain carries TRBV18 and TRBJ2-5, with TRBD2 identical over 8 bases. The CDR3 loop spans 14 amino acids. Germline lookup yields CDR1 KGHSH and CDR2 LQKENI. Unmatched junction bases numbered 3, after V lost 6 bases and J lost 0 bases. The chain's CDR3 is CASSPGLDQETQYF. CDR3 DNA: TGTGCCAGCTCTCCGGGACTAGACCAAGAGACCCAGTACTTC.